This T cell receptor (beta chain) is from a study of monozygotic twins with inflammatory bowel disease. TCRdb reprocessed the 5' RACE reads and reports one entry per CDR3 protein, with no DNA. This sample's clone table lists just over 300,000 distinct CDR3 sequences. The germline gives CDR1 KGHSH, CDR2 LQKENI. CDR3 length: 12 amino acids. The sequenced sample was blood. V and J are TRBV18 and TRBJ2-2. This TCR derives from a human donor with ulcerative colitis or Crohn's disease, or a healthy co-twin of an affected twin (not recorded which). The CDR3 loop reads CASSMDTGELFF.